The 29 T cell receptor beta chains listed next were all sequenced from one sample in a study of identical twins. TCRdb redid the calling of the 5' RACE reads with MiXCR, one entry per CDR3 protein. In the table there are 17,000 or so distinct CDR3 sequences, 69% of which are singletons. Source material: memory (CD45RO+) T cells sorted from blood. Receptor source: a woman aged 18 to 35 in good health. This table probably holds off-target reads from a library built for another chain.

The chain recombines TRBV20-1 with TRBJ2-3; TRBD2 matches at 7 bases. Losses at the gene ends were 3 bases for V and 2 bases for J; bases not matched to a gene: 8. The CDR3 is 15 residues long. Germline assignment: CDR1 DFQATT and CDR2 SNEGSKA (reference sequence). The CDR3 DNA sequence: TGCAGTGCTAGGAGTCCCGCGGGGGACACAGATACGCAGTATTTT. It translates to CSARSPAGDTDTQYF.

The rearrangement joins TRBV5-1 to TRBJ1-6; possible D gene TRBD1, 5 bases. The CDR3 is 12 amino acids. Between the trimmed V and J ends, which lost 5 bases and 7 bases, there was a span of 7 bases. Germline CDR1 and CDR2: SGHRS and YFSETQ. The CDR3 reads CASREGNSPLHF. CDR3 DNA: TGCGCCAGCAGAGAGGGGAATTCACCCCTCCACTTT.

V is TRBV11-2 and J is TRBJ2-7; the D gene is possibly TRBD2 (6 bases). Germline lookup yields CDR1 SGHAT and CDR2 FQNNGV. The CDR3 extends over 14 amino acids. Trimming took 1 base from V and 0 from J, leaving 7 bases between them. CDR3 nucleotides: TGTGCCAGCAGCTTAGGCGGGACCTCCTACGAGCAGTACTTC. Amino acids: CASSLGGTSYEQYF.

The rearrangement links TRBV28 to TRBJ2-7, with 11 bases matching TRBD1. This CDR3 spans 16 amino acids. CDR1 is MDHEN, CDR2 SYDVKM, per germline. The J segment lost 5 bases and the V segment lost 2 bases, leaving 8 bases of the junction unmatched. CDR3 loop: CASSLRLWDRGDEQYF. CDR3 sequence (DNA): TGTGCCAGCAGTTTAAGGTTATGGGACAGGGGGGACGAGCAGTACTTC.

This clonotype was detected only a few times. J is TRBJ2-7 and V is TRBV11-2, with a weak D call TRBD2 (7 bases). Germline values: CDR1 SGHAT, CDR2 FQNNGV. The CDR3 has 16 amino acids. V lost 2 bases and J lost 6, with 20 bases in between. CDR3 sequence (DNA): TGTGCCAGCAGCTTACGTACGGGAAGGGGAGGGGGCGAGCAGTACTTC. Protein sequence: CASSLRTGRGGGEQYF.

The CDR3 nucleotides are TGCGCCAGCAGCCCCGGGCCTAGTGACGGGGAGCTGTTTTTT. Encoded protein: CASSPGPSDGELFF. The chain combines TRBV5-1 with TRBJ2-2, with D hard to call. The CDR3 loop spans 14 amino acids. The V gene's germline CDR1 is SGHRS and CDR2 YFSETQ. Trimming left V 4 bases short and J 7 bases short, with 14 bases between.

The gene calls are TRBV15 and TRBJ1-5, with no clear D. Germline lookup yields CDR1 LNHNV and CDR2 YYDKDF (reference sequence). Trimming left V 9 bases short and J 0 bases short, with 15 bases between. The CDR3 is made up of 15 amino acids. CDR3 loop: CATGHKHFSNQPQHF. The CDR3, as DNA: TGTGCCACGGGTCACAAACACTTTAGCAATCAGCCCCAGCATTTT.

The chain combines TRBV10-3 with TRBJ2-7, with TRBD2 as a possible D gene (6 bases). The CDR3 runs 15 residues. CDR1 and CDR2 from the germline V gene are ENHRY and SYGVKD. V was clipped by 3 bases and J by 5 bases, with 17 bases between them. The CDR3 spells CAISEPVGGSHEQYF. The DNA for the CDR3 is TGTGCCATCAGTGAACCGGTCGGGGGAAGCCACGAGCAGTACTTC.

CDR3 sequence reads: CASSSVGALRELFF. The CDR3 nucleotides read TGTGCCAGCAGTTCAGTGGGGGCGCTCAGGGAGCTGTTTTTT. The chain is built from TRBV6-6 and TRBJ2-2; a possible D gene is TRBD1 (6 bases). Trimming pared 4 bases from V and 9 bases from J, leaving 15 bases between. CDR1 is MNHNY, CDR2 SVGAGI, per germline (reference sequence). The CDR3 has 14 amino acids.

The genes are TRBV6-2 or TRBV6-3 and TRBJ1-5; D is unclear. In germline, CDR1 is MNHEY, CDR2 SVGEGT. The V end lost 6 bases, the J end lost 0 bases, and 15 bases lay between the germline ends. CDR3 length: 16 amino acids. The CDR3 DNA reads TGTGCCAGCAGGCTGACCCTCGGGAATAGCAATCAGCCCCAGCATTTT. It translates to CASRLTLGNSNQPQHF.

Here the CDR3 reads CASSFDGPSYEQYF. The CDR3 coding sequence is TGTGCCAGCAGCTTCGACGGGCCCTCCTACGAGCAGTACTTC. J is TRBJ2-7 and V is TRBV11-2; unclear D gene. This CDR3 has 14 amino acids. Looked up from germline, CDR1 is SGHAT and CDR2 is FQNNGV. The V gene lost 3 bases and the J gene lost 0 bases, with 9 bases spanning the gap.

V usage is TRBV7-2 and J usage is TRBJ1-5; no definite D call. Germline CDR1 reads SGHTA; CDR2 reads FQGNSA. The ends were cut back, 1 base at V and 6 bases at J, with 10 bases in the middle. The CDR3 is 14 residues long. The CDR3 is CASSLGWKGQPQHF. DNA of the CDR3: TGTGCCAGCAGCTTAGGCTGGAAGGGTCAGCCCCAGCATTTT.

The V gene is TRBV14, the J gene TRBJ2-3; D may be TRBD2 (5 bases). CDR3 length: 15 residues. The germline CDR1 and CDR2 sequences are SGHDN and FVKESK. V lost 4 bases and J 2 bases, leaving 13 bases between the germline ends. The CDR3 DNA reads TGTGCCAGCAGCCGACGACTATCCTTCACAGATACGCAGTATTTT. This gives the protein CASSRRLSFTDTQYF.

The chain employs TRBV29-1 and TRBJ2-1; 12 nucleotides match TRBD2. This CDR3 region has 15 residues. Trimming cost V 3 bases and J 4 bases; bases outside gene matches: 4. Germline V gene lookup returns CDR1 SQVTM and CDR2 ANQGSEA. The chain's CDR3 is CSVETSGSLYNEQFF. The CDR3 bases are TGCAGCGTTGAGACTAGCGGGAGCCTATACAATGAGCAGTTCTTC.

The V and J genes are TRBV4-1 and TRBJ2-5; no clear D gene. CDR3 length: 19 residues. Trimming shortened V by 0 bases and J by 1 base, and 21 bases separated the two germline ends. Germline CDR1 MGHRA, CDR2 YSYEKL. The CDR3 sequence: CASSQEYGDERPFQETQYF. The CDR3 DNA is TGCGCCAGCAGCCAAGAATATGGCGACGAGCGTCCGTTCCAAGAGACCCAGTACTTC.

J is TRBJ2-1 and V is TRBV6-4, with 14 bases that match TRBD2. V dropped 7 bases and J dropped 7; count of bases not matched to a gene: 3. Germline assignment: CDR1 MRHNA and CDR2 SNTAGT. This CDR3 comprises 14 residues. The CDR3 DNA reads TGTGCCAGCAATGGGACTAGCGGGAGTAATGAGCAGTTCTTC. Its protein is CASNGTSGSNEQFF.

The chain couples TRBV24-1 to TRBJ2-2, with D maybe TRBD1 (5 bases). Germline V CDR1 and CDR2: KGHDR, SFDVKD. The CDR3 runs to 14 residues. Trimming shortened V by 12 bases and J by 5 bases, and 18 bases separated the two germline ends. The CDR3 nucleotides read TGTGCCTCCCAAAGGGGCGCCCCTACCGGGGAGCTGTTTTTT. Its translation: CASQRGAPTGELFF.

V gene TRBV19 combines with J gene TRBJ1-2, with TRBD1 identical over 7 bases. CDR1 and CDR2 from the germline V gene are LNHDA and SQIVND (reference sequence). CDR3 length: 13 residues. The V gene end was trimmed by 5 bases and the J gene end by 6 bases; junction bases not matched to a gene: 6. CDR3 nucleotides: TGTGCCAGTAGTGAACAGGGGAGAAATGGCTACACCTTC. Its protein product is CASSEQGRNGYTF.

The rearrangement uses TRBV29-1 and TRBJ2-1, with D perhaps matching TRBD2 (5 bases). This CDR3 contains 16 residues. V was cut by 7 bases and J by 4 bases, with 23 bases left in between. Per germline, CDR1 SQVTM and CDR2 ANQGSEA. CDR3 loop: CSAPLSWGASYNEQFF. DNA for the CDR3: TGCAGCGCCCCCCTCTCCTGGGGAGCATCTTACAATGAGCAGTTCTTC.

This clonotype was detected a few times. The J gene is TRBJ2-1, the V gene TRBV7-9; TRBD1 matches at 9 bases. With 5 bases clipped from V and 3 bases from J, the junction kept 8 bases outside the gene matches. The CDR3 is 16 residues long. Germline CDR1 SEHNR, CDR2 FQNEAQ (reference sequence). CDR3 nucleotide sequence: TGTGCCAGCAGCCGACTGTTGGGACAGGGCTACAATGAGCAGTTCTTC. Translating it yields CASSRLLGQGYNEQFF. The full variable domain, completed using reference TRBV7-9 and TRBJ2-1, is DTGVSQNPRHKITKRGQNVTFRCDPISEHNRLYWYRQTLGQGPEFLTYFQNEAQLEKSRLLSDRFSAERPKGSFSTLEIQRTEQGDSAMYLCASSRLLGQGYNEQFFGPGTRLTVL.

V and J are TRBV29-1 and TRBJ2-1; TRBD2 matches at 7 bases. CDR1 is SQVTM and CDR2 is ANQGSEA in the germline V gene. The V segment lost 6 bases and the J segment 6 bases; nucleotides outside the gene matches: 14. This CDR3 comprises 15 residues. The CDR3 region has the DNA TGCAGCGTATCGTCCGTACCGGGACTAATCAATGAGCAGTTCTTC. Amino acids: CSVSSVPGLINEQFF.

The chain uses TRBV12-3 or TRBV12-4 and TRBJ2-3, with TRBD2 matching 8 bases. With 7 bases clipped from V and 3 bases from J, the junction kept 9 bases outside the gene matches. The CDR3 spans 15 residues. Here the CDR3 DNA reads TGTGCCAGCACGGTAGCGGGAATCGCGACAGATACGCAGTATTTT. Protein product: CASTVAGIATDTQYF.

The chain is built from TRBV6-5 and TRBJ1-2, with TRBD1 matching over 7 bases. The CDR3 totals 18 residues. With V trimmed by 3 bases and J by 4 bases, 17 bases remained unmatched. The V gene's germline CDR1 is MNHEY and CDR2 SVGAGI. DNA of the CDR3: TGTGCCAGCAGTTATTCGACGTCCGGGACAGCTATTCCCTATGGCTACACCTTC. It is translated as CASSYSTSGTAIPYGYTF.

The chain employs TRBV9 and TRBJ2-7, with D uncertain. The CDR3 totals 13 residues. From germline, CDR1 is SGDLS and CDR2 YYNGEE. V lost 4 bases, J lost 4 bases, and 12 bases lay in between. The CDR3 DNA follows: TGTGCCAGCAGCCCCCGGATCCTGTACGAGCAGTACTTC. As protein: CASSPRILYEQYF.

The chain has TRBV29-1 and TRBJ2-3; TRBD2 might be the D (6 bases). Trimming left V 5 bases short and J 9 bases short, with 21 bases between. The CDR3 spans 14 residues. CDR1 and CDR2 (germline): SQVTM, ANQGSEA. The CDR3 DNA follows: TGCAGCGTTATTGGCCCCGGGAGTATTTCAACGCAGTATTTT. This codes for CSVIGPGSISTQYF.

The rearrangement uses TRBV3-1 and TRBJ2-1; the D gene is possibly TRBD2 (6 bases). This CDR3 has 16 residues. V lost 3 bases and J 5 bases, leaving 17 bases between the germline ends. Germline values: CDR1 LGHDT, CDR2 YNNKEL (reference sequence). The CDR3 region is CASSQAYGLSNNEQFF. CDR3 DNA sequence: TGTGCCAGCAGCCAGGCGTACGGACTATCGAACAATGAGCAGTTCTTC.

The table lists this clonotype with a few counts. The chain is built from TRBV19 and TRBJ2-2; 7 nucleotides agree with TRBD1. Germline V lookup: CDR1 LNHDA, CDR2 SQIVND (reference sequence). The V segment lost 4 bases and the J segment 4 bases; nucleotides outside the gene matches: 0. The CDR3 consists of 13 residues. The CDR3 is CASSNRGTGELFF. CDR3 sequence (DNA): TGTGCCAGTAGTAACAGGGGCACCGGGGAGCTGTTTTTT.

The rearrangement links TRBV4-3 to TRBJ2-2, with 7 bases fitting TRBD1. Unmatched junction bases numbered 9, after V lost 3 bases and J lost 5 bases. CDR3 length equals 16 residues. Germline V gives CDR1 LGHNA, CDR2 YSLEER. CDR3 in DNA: TGCGCCAGCAGCCAGACAGGGTCCGCCCGAACCGGGGAGCTGTTTTTT. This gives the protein CASSQTGSARTGELFF.

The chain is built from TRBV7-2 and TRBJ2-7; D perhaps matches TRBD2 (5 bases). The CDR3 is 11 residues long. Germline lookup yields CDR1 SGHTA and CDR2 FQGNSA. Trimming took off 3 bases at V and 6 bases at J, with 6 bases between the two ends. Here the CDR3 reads CASSFAGEQYF. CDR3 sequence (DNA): TGTGCCAGCAGCTTTGCGGGCGAGCAGTACTTC.